The 9 T cell receptor beta chains below were found in one sample sequenced in a study of CD8+ T cells in alopecia areata. cDNA reverse transcribed from extracted RNA served as the sequencing template. This table comes from immunoSEQ multiplex PCR, and its TCRdb copy is limited to in-frame clones, with some not included. Observed are around 20,000 clones, no singletons, with the top ten taking approximately 33%. Scientists pooled cutaneous lymph node cells and sorted them on CD4, CD8alpha, NKG2D, NKG2ACE and other markers. Specimen: CD8+ T cells sorted from a lymph node. All receptors derive from a C3H/HeJ mouse with alopecia areata. This strain's MHC haplotype is H2-k.

Many counts were recorded for this clone. At residue 12, the TCRdb protein departs from the DNA translation, so the protein shown here was derived from the DNA itself. Gene and germline names: mouse. The read finishes 3 residues shy of the CDR3 end, and the germline J gene is used to complete it. The chain is built from TRBV19 and TRBJ1-6; TRBD1 matches 7 bases. TRBJ1-6 belongs to the ORF category, with a function that is uncertain. V dropped 4 bases and J dropped 4; count of bases not matched to a gene: 5. The CDR3 is made up of 15 amino acids. The germline CDR1 and CDR2 sequences are FNHDT and SITEND (reference sequence). Incomplete CDR3 DNA: TGTGCCAGCAGTCCTCCGGGACAGTATAATTCGCCC. Amino acids: CASSPPGQYNSP. The entire CDR3 protein reads CASSPPGQYNSPLYF.

This clone was seen repeatedly, ten times or more. Mouse gene names apply. The CDR3 extends 4 residues past the end of the read, so its final part is completed from the germline J gene. This chain links TRBV13-3 with TRBJ2-7, with 11 bases lining up with TRBD2. Unmatched junction bases numbered 4, after V lost 2 bases and J lost 0 bases. Looked up from germline, CDR1 is NNHDY and CDR2 is SYVADS. This CDR3 has 16 amino acids. Partial CDR3 DNA: TGTGCCAGCAGTGAAGGGACTGGGGGAAGCTCCTAT. Translating gives CASSEGTGGSSY. From start to end, the CDR3 is CASSEGTGGSSYEQYF.

This clone has a handful of counts. Gene names and germline refer to mouse. CDR3 DNA, as far as it was read: TGTGCCAGCAGTATCGGGGGACTGGGGGCTAGTCAAAAC. Its protein product is CASSIGGLGASQN. The full CDR3 protein reads CASSIGGLGASQNTLYF. The chain couples TRBV19 to TRBJ2-4; 11 nucleotides align to TRBD2. The CDR3 is cut off 4 residues early in the read; its end comes from the germline J gene. Trimming cost V 2 bases and J 0 bases; bases outside gene matches: 5. The V gene's germline CDR1 is FNHDT and CDR2 SITEND (reference sequence). CDR3 length equals 17 residues.

This clone was counted at least ten times. Gene names denote mouse genes. Read coverage stops 4 residues before the CDR3 terminus; the germline J gene supplies the remainder. The gene calls are TRBV13-3 and TRBJ2-7, with 8 nucleotides matching TRBD2. Germline values: CDR1 NNHDY, CDR2 SYVADS. The CDR3 consists of 13 residues. The CDR3 sequence is CASSEGGRDEQYF. Partial CDR3 DNA: TGTGCCAGCAGTGAGGGGGGGCGGGAT.

Of note for this clone: Any gene name here is a mouse gene name. The read finishes 4 residues shy of the CDR3 end, and the germline J gene is used to complete it. This rearrangement joins TRBV1 to TRBJ1-2, with D perhaps TRBD1 (6 bases). This CDR3 is 13 amino acids long. The germline CDR1 and CDR2 sequences are NSQYPW and LRSPGD (reference sequence). CDR3 DNA, as far as it was read: TGCACCTGCAGTGCAGGCCAGGGGAAC. Translation: CTCSAGQGN. The entire CDR3 reads CTCSAGQGNDYTF.

This clone was recorded at least ten times. Germline and genes: mouse. With the read ending 4 residues before the CDR3 end, the germline J gene is used to fill in that end. The chain is built from TRBV13-3 and TRBJ2-2, with D possibly being TRBD1 (6 bases). The V gene's germline CDR1 is NNHDY and CDR2 SYVADS. This CDR3 spans 13 amino acids. This chain's CDR3 is CASRQGKGGQLYF. The DNA read from the CDR3 is TGTGCCAGCAGACAGGGAAAAGGCGGG.

This clone was observed at least ten times. The genes and germline here are from mouse. The CDR3 end lies 4 residues beyond the end of the read and is filled in from the germline J gene. The chain joins TRBV17 to TRBJ2-1, with 9 bases identical to TRBD1. Germline V CDR1 and CDR2: MNHDT, YYDKIL. The CDR3 has 16 residues. J gave up 0 bases and V 5 bases, and 5 bases lay outside the gene matches. CDR3 DNA (partial): TGTGCTAGCAGTTGCGGGACAGGGCTTAACTATGCT. Amino acids: CASSCGTGLNYA. The whole CDR3 sequence is CASSCGTGLNYAEQFF.

This clone was seen ten or more times. Gene names refer to mouse genes. The CDR3 goes on 4 residues after the read ends, and that part is filled in from the germline J gene. This chain links TRBV13-3 with TRBJ2-3; 8 nucleotides match TRBD2. This CDR3 comprises 13 residues. Germline CDR1 NNHDY, CDR2 SYVADS. CDR3 sequence reads: CASSYDWGETLYF. The CDR3 bases that were read are TGTGCCAGCAGCTATGACTGGGGAGAA.

This clone was detected only a few times. Mouse germline and gene names are used. The CDR3 is cut off 4 residues early in the read; its end comes from the germline J gene. The rearrangement uses TRBV13-1 and TRBJ2-3, with TRBD1 matching 11 bases. The CDR3 spans 16 residues. The germline gives CDR1 NSHNY, CDR2 SYGAGN. J gave up 0 bases and V 3 bases, and 3 bases lay outside the gene matches. The CDR3 region is CASSGGQGGSAETLYF. The DNA read from the CDR3 is TGTGCCAGCAGTGGGGGACAGGGGGGTAGTGCAGAA.